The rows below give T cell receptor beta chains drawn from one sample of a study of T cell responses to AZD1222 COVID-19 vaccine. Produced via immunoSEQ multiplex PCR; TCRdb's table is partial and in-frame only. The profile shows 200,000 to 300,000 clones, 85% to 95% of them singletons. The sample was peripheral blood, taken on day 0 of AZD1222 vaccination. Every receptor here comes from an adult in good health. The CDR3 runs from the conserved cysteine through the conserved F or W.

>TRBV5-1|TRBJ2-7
CASSLGQGSYEQYF
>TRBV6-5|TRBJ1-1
CASRDPGQGALGAFF
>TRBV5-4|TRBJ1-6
CASSRSEASPLHF
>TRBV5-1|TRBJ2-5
CASSLWTGSETQYF
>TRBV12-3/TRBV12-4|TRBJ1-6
CASTTGFSPLHF
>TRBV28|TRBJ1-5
CASSLYGGSNQPQHF
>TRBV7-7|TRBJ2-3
CASSPGGDTQYF
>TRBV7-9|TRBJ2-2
CASSSPPVNTGELFF
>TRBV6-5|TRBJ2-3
CASRGPSTDTQYF
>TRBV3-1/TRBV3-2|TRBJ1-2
CASTPGQGANYGYTF
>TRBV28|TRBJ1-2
CASSTPGQGVYGYTF
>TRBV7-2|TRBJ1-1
CASSEQGARSSEAFF
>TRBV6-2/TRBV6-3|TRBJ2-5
CASSGGANQETQYF
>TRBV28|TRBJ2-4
CASSLSGDKNIQYF
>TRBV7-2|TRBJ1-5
CASSLNNQPQHF
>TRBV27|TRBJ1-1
CASSWGMLNTEAFF
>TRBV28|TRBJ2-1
CASSGASGSHHNEQFF
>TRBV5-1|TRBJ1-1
CASSGGDWRAFF
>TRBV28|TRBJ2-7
CASSSGQLTYEQYF
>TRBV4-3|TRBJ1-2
CASSQLPGQTVASGYTF
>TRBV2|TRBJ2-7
CASTRGTYEQYF
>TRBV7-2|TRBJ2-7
CASSYQLAGLTYEQYF
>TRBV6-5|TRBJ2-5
CASSSGGETQYF
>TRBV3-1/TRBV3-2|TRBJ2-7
CASSQGTRGNEQYF
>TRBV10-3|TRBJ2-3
CAISVGRGTDTQYF
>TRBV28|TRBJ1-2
CASRTGQGNYGYTF
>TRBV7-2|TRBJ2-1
CASSALNEQFF
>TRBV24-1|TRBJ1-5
CATSDDASSNQPQHF
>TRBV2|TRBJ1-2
CASSEAGINYGYTF
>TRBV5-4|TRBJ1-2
CASSLVGQGGYGYTF
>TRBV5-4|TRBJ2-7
CASSRTMGGSDSYEQYF
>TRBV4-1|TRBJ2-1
CASSSPTSGRGSSYNEQFF
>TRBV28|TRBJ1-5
CASRDRASQPQHF